Given below is one T cell receptor (beta chain) in context. Survey-level resolution applied to immunoSEQ assay v3.0. Profiled with immunoSEQ multiplex PCR; TCRdb holds only in-frame clones, not every one. Of 15,000 to 20,000 clones in the sample, 70% to 80% were seen once. Trimming cost V 2 bases and J 2 bases, with 7 bases left between them. Germline CDR1 and CDR2: LNHDA and SQIVND (reference sequence). This CDR3 comprises 13 residues. These data originate in a study of long-term antiretroviral therapy in people with HIV. Each donor provided at least one pre-ART PBMC sample and at least two post-ART PBMC samples.

The gene calls are TRBV19 and TRBJ2-7; D is uncertain. The source was unsorted PBMCs, collected 2.2 years after starting antiretroviral therapy. This sequence originates from a man aged 50 to 59 with HIV. This chain's CDR3 is CASSISATYEQYF. The DNA for the CDR3 is TGTGCCAGTAGTATATCAGCTACCTACGAGCAGTACTTC. Full variable domain (remainder filled in from reference TRBV19 and TRBJ2-7): DGGITQSPKYLFRKEGQNVTLSCEQNLNHDAMYWYRQDPGQGLRLIYYSQIVNDFQKGDIAEGYSVSREKKESFPLTVTSAQKNPTAFYLCASSISATYEQYFGPGTRLTVT.